This T cell receptor (beta chain) was recovered during a study of blood T cell repertoires in COVID-19 (dated by TCRdb to 2018 to 2021). For the study in its entirety: Samples from collaborators originated in the United States, Italy and Spain and spanned both the acute and convalescent phases of COVID-19. The material from the prospective study consisted of cDNA or gDNA derived from T cells, B-cell-depleted T cells, or PBMCs. Subjects who had been exposed to COVID-19, were actively infected with it, or had recovered from it provided the deeply sampled blood TCRbeta repertoires that made up the dataset. The repertoires were made available in a free public database intended to serve as a resource for research on the immune response to SARS-CoV-2. Samples came from the ongoing ImmuneRACE study (first 160 participants) plus 1,254 subjects from 6 global collaborators. Sample metadata almost always included a de-identified subject ID, COVID-19 status, age in years and sex. HLA class I and class II types, where available, came from metadata supplied by the sample provider rather than from assay-based typing. Paper-wide results and their limitations: The quantity of clinical and demographic metadata differed by source and by participant and was supplied without curation.

TCRbeta CDR3 regions were amplified from genomic DNA using the immunoSEQ Assay, a bias-controlled multiplex PCR. In the original analysis: The number of nucleated cells in each sample was estimated from the amplification of reference gene primers within the assay. Sequence reads were collapsed and filtered to measure the absolute abundance of every unique TCRbeta CDR3 rearrangement. For each sample, productive Simpson clonality was calculated as the square root of Simpson's diversity index across productive rearrangements. In its TCRdb copy, this immuneACCESS table keeps in-frame sequences only and misses some clones. Where compared with another copy, unresolved V genes explain less than half of these, and the others have no known cause. That table is the source of V, J and clone size, and D and trimming were worked out from the DNA. For this sample the table gives about 110,000 clones, of which around 83% were detected only once. Clones ranked in the top ten supply approximately 4.3% of the sample.

Comment on this clone: Its antigen has not been determined. There are no base qualities to consult, and no much larger clone falls within one base.

Each collaborating institution followed its own protocols to collect whole blood in K2EDTA tubes. For TCRbeta analysis, collaborators shipped samples as frozen whole blood, isolated PBMCs, or DNA extracted from either of those sample types. The sample was peripheral blood. This clonotype was obtained from a man aged 70 or older with acute or convalescent COVID-19.

In nucleotides, the sequence is TGTGCCAGCAGCCAAGTCCTCTTTGTTCCTGGGGGGAACGAAAAACTGTTTTTT. It codes for CASSQVLFVPGGNEKLFF. The rearrangement joined TRBV3-1 (or the pseudogene TRBV3-2) to TRBJ1-4; matching of 5 bases hints at TRBD1 as the D gene. Its CDR3 holds 18 amino acids, cysteine through phenylalanine. CDR3 DNA is the only sequence kept; it has 54 bases, read in frame from the first base. The germline ends are 23 bases apart after V is trimmed by 1 base and J by 8 bases. In the germline V gene (reference sequence), CDR1 corresponds to LGHDT and CDR2 to YNNKEL.